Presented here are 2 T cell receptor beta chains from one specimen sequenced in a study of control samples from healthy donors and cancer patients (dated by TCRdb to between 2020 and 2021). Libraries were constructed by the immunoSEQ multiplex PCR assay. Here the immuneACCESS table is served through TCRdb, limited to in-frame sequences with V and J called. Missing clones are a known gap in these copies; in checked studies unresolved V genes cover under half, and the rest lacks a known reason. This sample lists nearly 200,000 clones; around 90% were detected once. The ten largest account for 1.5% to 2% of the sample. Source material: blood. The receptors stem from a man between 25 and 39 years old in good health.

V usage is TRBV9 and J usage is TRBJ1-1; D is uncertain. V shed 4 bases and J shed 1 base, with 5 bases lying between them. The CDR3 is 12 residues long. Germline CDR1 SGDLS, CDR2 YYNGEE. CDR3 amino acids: CASSLGNTEAFF. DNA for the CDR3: TGTGCCAGCAGCCTTGGGAACACTGAAGCTTTCTTT.

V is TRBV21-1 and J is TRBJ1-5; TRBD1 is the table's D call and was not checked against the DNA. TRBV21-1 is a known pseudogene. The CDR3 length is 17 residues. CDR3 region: CASSKVFLGPCNQPQHF. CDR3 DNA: TGTGCCAGCAGCAAAGTTTTTTTGGGCCCTTGCAATCAGCCCCAGCATTTT.